Listed below are T cell receptor beta chains from one sample, sequenced in a study of early T cells in non-severe SARS-CoV-2 infection. TCRdb analysed the 5' RACE reads with MiXCR anew, one entry per CDR3 protein. This sample has nearly 50,000 distinct CDR3 sequences; around 6.5% occur once, and the top ten carry around 7%. The sequenced sample was whole blood, obtained at baseline. All receptors derive from an adult who was a healthcare worker with PCR-confirmed SARS-CoV-2 infection or an uninfected control (not recorded which). Each CDR3 is given with its conserved first and last residue. The D gene is left open where the match is weak. For some rows the clone size is stated as once, few or many, or as a class when expanded; others skip it.

V	J	size	D	DNA	CDR3
TRBV28	TRBJ1-1	-	-	TGTGCCAGCAGTCTCTACAGGGTTGAAGCTTTCTTT	CASSLYRVEAFF
TRBV9	TRBJ2-3	many	TRBD2	TGTGCCAGCAGCGTACTAGCGGGAGATACGCAGTATTTT	CASSVLAGDTQYF
TRBV10-3	TRBJ2-7	few	-	TGTGCCATCAGTGAGTCTACTGCGTTGGGGGGCACAGATACCTTT	CAISESTALGGTDTF
TRBV30	TRBJ2-1	many	TRBD2	TGTGCCTGGGCCGGGACTACTTACAATGAGCAGTTCTTC	CAWAGTTYNEQFF
TRBV20-1	TRBJ2-2	many	-	TGCAGTGCTCTGCAACCAATAGACACCGGGGAGCTGTTTTTT	CSALQPIDTGELFF
TRBV3-1	TRBJ1-2	few	TRBD1	TGTGCCAGCAGCCCCGGGACAGGTTCTATCTATGGCTACACCTTC	CASSPGTGSIYGYTF
TRBV29-1	TRBJ2-7	-	TRBD2	TGCAGCGTTGTAGGCGGGAGGGATATATACGAGCAGTACTTC	CSVVGGRDIYEQYF
TRBV11-2	TRBJ2-1	-	-	TGTGCCAGCAGCCCGGACCTTTTTAGCTCCTACAATGAGCAGTTCTTC	CASSPDLFSSYNEQFF
TRBV18	TRBJ1-6	many	-	TGTGCCAGCTCACCCGGTGGGGTACATAATTCACCCCTCCACTTT	CASSPGGVHNSPLHF
TRBV6-6	TRBJ1-5	many	-	TGTGCCAGCAGTGAGGGAGGGTATGGCAATCAGCCCCAGCATTTT	CASSEGGYGNQPQHF
TRBV28	TRBJ2-5	many	-	TGTGCCAGCAGTTTAGCCGGGGATGAGACCCAGTACTTC	CASSLAGDETQYF
TRBV27	TRBJ1-5	many	-	TGTGCCAGCAGTTACCGCCCCATACCCAATAGCAATCAGCCCCAGCATTTT	CASSYRPIPNSNQPQHF
TRBV5-4	TRBJ2-7	few	TRBD2	TGTGCCAGCAGCTTAGGGATTACGCGGGAGGACGAGCAGTACTTC	CASSLGITREDEQYF
TRBV19	TRBJ2-2	few	TRBD1	TGTGCCAGTAGTCGCGCTGGGACAGGGAACACCGGGGAGCTGTTTTTT	CASSRAGTGNTGELFF
TRBV7-9	TRBJ2-7	many	TRBD2	TGTGCCAGCACCGGACTAGCGGGATCCGGCGAGCAGTACTTC	CASTGLAGSGEQYF
TRBV5-6	TRBJ1-4	-	TRBD1	TGTGCCAGCAGCCCTGAGGGGGCCAGCGCAGAAAAACTGTTTTTT	CASSPEGASAEKLFF
TRBV7-2	TRBJ2-3	-	TRBD2	TGTACCAGCAGCCCCAGGGGACTAGCGGGGGTCACAGATACGCAGTATTTT	CTSSPRGLAGVTDTQYF
TRBV11-2	TRBJ2-1	many	TRBD2	TGTGCCAGCAACTTAGCGGGAGGGCCCCTGAATGAGCAGTTCTTC	CASNLAGGPLNEQFF
TRBV7-8	TRBJ2-1	few	-	TGTGCCAGCAGCTTATCGCCAAGTCGGAATGAGCAGTTCTTC	CASSLSPSRNEQFF
TRBV2	TRBJ2-3	many	TRBD2	TGTGCCAGCAGTACGGGAGGGCGTAATACGCAGTATTTT	CASSTGGRNTQYF
TRBV19	TRBJ2-7	-	-	TGTGCCAGTAGTATAGCCGGCCAGGGCCTTCGAGAGCAGTACTTC	CASSIAGQGLREQYF
TRBV12-3/TRBV12-4	TRBJ1-1	-	-	TGTGCCAGCAGTTTTGGACCCAGGGGATATACTGAAGCTTTCTTT	CASSFGPRGYTEAFF
TRBV29-1	TRBJ2-5	many	-	TGCAGCGTTGAAGTGGAGACCCAGTACTTC	CSVEVETQYF
TRBV5-4	TRBJ1-4	few	TRBD1	TGTGCCAGCAGCTTCAAACAGGGGGCTAATGAAAAACTGTTTTTT	CASSFKQGANEKLFF
TRBV28	TRBJ2-5	many	-	TGTGCCAGCAGTTTATTCTTTGGGAACCAAGAGACCCAGTACTTC	CASSLFFGNQETQYF
TRBV7-9	TRBJ1-5	many	-	TGTGCCAGCAGCTTAGATCTTCAGCCCCAGCATTTT	CASSLDLQPQHF
TRBV19	TRBJ2-4	few	-	TGTGCCAGTAGCCGAGACCCCCCCGTTACCCTTCTCGACAAAAACATTCAGTACTTC	CASSRDPPVTLLDKNIQYF
TRBV11-1	TRBJ2-7	few	TRBD2	TGTGCCAGCAGCCGTCATCTAGCGGGAGAAGAGCAGTACTTC	CASSRHLAGEEQYF
TRBV7-2	TRBJ2-3	many	-	TGTGCCAGCAGCTTAGGCCGTACTGGGCGAGATACGCAGTATTTT	CASSLGRTGRDTQYF
TRBV3-1	TRBJ1-5	many	-	TGTGCCAGCAGCCAAGTCCGGGACACCAATCAGCCCCAGCATTTT	CASSQVRDTNQPQHF
TRBV12-3/TRBV12-4	TRBJ1-5	-	-	TGTGCCAGCAGCCTAAAGAGAACAGGGATTGGGGACAATCAGCCCCAGCATTTT	CASSLKRTGIGDNQPQHF
TRBV7-8	TRBJ2-1	many	-	TGTGCCAGCAGTCCGACTAGGGGAGACAATGAGCAGTTCTTC	CASSPTRGDNEQFF
TRBV6-2/TRBV6-3	TRBJ2-1	many	TRBD2	TGTGCCAGCAGTTACTCAACTAGCGGGAGGATCTACAATGAGCAGTTCTTC	CASSYSTSGRIYNEQFF
TRBV7-2	TRBJ2-5	few	-	TGTGCCAGCAGCCGACCCCAAGAGACCCAGTACTTC	CASSRPQETQYF
TRBV18	TRBJ2-1	-	-	TGTGCCAGCTCACCAGGAATAGACAGACCCGGTGAGCAGTTCTTC	CASSPGIDRPGEQFF
TRBV29-1	TRBJ1-6	many	-	TGCAGCGGACGGGTGTCCTATAATTCACCCCTCCACTTT	CSGRVSYNSPLHF
TRBV7-6	TRBJ2-2	many	TRBD1	TGTGCCAGCAGCCCCCAAGACAGGGTTAACACCGGGGAGCTGTTTTTT	CASSPQDRVNTGELFF
TRBV12-3/TRBV12-4	TRBJ2-3	few	-	TGTGCTAGCAGCCCTACAGGGTTTAGAGCAGATACGCAGTATTTT	CASSPTGFRADTQYF
TRBV6-1	TRBJ1-1	many	TRBD1	TGTGCCAGCAGTCGGACAGGGGGCTTGGGTGAAGCTTTCTTT	CASSRTGGLGEAFF
TRBV6-2/TRBV6-3	TRBJ2-7	-	-	TGTGCCAGCAGTTCGGGACGGAGTCAGGTGGAAGAGCAGTACTTC	CASSSGRSQVEEQYF
TRBV18	TRBJ2-3	-	TRBD2	TGTGCCAGCTCTCCCCGTGAGGTACTAGCGGGAGCAGATACGCAGTATTTT	CASSPREVLAGADTQYF
TRBV28	TRBJ1-2	-	-	TGTGCCAGCAGCCCCGCTGTGGGAGGCTACACCTTC	CASSPAVGGYTF